Below are 25 T cell receptor beta chains sequenced from a single sample in a study of T cell repertoires in cytomegalovirus infection. TCRdb reprocessed the reads with MiXCR, giving one entry per CDR3 protein. Among some 920,000 distinct CDR3 sequences listed, around a third were seen once. No antigens are known for them. Source: cultured CD8+ T cells from PBMCs, taken from culture after CMV antigen stimulation. The receptor source for this set is a human donor in good health (CMV status not recorded). Some clones in this sample may be carry-over from other donors' samples.

The rearrangement uses TRBV5-8 and TRBJ1-2; 10 bases are a match to TRBD1. The length of the CDR3 is 17 residues. Germline V gives CDR1 SGHTS, CDR2 YDEGEE. V lost 2 bases and J lost 0; bases outside the gene matches: 7. The CDR3, as DNA: TGTGCCAGCAGCTTCCGGGACAGGGGCCCGGCTAACTATGGCTACACCTTC. The encoded protein is CASSFRDRGPANYGYTF.

The chain couples TRBV5-5 to TRBJ2-1; the match to TRBD1 covers 7 bases. Germline-derived CDR1 and CDR2 are SGHKS and YYEKEE (reference sequence). The CDR3 loop spans 16 amino acids. The junction had 4 bases not matched to a gene; V was cut back by 0 bases and J by 1 base. The CDR3 DNA follows: TGTGCCAGCAGCTTGGTCGACAGGGATTCCTACAATGAGCAGTTCTTC. It encodes CASSLVDRDSYNEQFF.

The chain couples TRBV13 to TRBJ2-4; tentatively, D is TRBD1 (6 bases). Germline V gene lookup returns CDR1 PRHDT and CDR2 FYEKMQ (reference sequence). This CDR3 is 14 amino acids long. V gave up 1 base and J gave up 3 bases, with 7 bases separating them. The CDR3 DNA reads TGTGCCAGCAGCTTAGCAGGGGTCAAAAACATTCAGTACTTC. Its protein product is CASSLAGVKNIQYF.

The table lists this clonotype with a count of one. J is TRBJ2-1 and V is TRBV27; possibly TRBD1 or TRBD2 for D (6 bases each). Trimming took 10 bases from V and 0 from J, leaving 13 bases between them. The V gene's germline CDR1 is MNHEY and CDR2 SMNVEV (reference sequence). The CDR3 is 14 residues long. CDR3 nucleotides: TGTGCCACCACTGGGGGGCCCTCCTACAATGAGCAGTTCTTC. It yields the protein CATTGGPSYNEQFF.

This clonotype was seen at least ten times. The chain couples TRBV7-9 to TRBJ1-2; D possibly corresponds to TRBD1 (5 bases). The CDR3 extends over 14 amino acids. Germline values: CDR1 SEHNR, CDR2 FQNEAQ (reference sequence). The ends were cut back, 5 bases at V and 4 bases at J, with 14 bases in the middle. As DNA, the CDR3 is TGTGCCAGCAGCCCTGGGACGGACTTCTATGGCTACACCTTC. Residues: CASSPGTDFYGYTF.

This clonotype was counted at least ten times. The rearrangement joins TRBV7-3 to TRBJ2-1; 7 nucleotides match TRBD2. Germline values: CDR1 SGHTA, CDR2 FQGTGA. Trimming cost V 3 bases and J 2 bases; bases outside gene matches: 4. CDR3 size: 15 residues. The CDR3 protein is CASSLGLAAYNEQFF. DNA for the CDR3: TGTGCCAGCAGCTTGGGGCTAGCGGCCTACAATGAGCAGTTCTTC.

The V and J genes are TRBV20-1 and TRBJ1-4, with 9 bases identical to TRBD1. The V segment lost 5 bases and the J segment 13 bases; nucleotides outside the gene matches: 11. Germline V CDR1 and CDR2: DFQATT, SNEGSKA (reference sequence). The CDR3 has 13 residues. CDR3: CSAQDRGDDGLFF. The CDR3, as DNA: TGCAGTGCTCAGGACAGGGGAGATGATGGACTGTTTTTT.

The chain has TRBV12-3 or TRBV12-4 and TRBJ2-7; TRBD1 aligns across 7 bases. Trimming removed 3 bases from V and 4 bases from J; junction bases left unmatched: 15. The CDR3 extends over 17 amino acids. The CDR3 loop reads CASSFTLHRGPPYEQYF. The DNA of the CDR3 is TGTGCCAGCAGTTTTACACTACACAGGGGTCCACCTTACGAGCAGTACTTC.

The chain has TRBV27 and TRBJ2-1; possible D gene TRBD2, 6 bases. Looked up from germline, CDR1 is MNHEY and CDR2 is SMNVEV (reference sequence). The CDR3 runs 15 residues. V was trimmed by 2 bases and J by 7 bases, leaving 15 bases between them. In nucleotides, the CDR3 is TGTGCCAGCAGTTTAATTGGCGGGGAAAGAAATGAGCAGTTCTTC. This encodes CASSLIGGERNEQFF.

V usage is TRBV5-1 and J usage is TRBJ1-2; no clear D. The CDR3 consists of 14 residues. Germline-derived CDR1 and CDR2 are SGHRS and YFSETQ. V lost 4 bases and J lost 2, with 12 bases in between. CDR3 amino acids: CASSEHPRNYGYTF. The DNA of the CDR3 is TGCGCCAGCAGCGAGCACCCCAGAAACTATGGCTACACCTTC.

This clonotype has only a few counts. This chain uses TRBV7-9 with TRBJ1-6; D perhaps matches TRBD1 (6 bases). Deletions cut 5 bases from V and 9 bases from J, with 14 bases between. Germline V gives CDR1 SEHNR, CDR2 FQNEAQ (reference sequence). The CDR3 loop spans 14 amino acids. This chain's CDR3 is CASSPLGGGSPLHF. Here the CDR3 DNA reads TGTGCCAGCAGCCCCCTTGGGGGCGGTTCACCCCTCCACTTT.

J is TRBJ1-1 and V is TRBV27; D might be TRBD1 (6 bases). The germline gives CDR1 MNHEY, CDR2 SMNVEV (reference sequence). The CDR3 spans 18 residues. V was pared by 5 bases and J by 1 base, with 23 bases between. The CDR3 sequence is CASSPKTGLLGGNTEAFF. CDR3 in DNA: TGTGCCAGCAGTCCTAAGACAGGCCTGTTAGGGGGGAACACTGAAGCTTTCTTT.

The sample holds a few counts of this clonotype. This chain links TRBV20-1 with TRBJ2-5; 10 bases are shared with TRBD2. The germline gives CDR1 DFQATT, CDR2 SNEGSKA (reference sequence). Trimming at V came to 4 bases and at J to 5 bases, leaving 7 bases not matched to a gene. CDR3 length: 14 residues. The CDR3 spells CSAKERGGGETQYF. The CDR3 nucleotides read TGCAGTGCTAAGGAGCGGGGGGGCGGGGAGACCCAGTACTTC.

The CDR3: CASTLPGGEPGELFF. The CDR3 DNA is TGTGCCAGCACCCTTCCAGGGGGCGAGCCCGGGGAGCTGTTTTTT. V gene TRBV6-1 combines with J gene TRBJ2-2; 8 bases line up with TRBD1. The CDR3 has 15 amino acids. Germline V gene data show CDR1 as MNHNS and CDR2 as SASEGT. The junction had 10 bases not matched to a gene; V was cut back by 7 bases and J by 6 bases.

V is TRBV5-4 and J is TRBJ2-5; 9 bases map to TRBD1. This CDR3 region has 17 residues. Looked up from germline, CDR1 is SGHNT and CDR2 is YYREEE (reference sequence). The V segment lost 3 bases and the J segment 5 bases; nucleotides outside the gene matches: 14. The DNA of the CDR3 is TGTGCCAGCAGCTCCCCCTCGGGGACAGGGTATCGGGAGACCCAGTACTTC. Its protein product is CASSSPSGTGYRETQYF.

The chain recombines TRBV6-8 with TRBJ2-7; 7 bases align to TRBD1. This CDR3 region has 16 residues. From germline, CDR1 is MNHGY and CDR2 SAAAGT. J gave up 4 bases and V 5 bases, and 14 bases lay outside the gene matches. The CDR3 reads CASSTSTGPGRYEQYF. The CDR3 bases are TGTGCCAGCAGTACCTCGACAGGGCCTGGTAGGTACGAGCAGTACTTC.

The chain recombines TRBV15 with TRBJ1-1; the D gene is possibly TRBD1 (5 bases). The germline V and J ends were trimmed by 0 bases and 2 bases, with 10 bases remaining between them. Germline CDR1 and CDR2: LNHNV and YYDKDF (reference sequence). The CDR3 loop spans 15 amino acids. CDR3 loop: CATSRDRGINTEAFF. CDR3 nucleotides: TGTGCCACCAGCAGAGATCGGGGGATAAACACTGAAGCTTTCTTT. Full variable domain (remainder filled in from reference TRBV15 and TRBJ1-1): DAMVIQNPRYQVTQFGKPVTLSCSQTLNHNVMYWYQQKSSQAPKLLFHYYDKDFNNEADTPDNFQSRRPNTSFCFLDIRSPGLGDTAMYLCATSRDRGINTEAFFGQGTRLTVV.

This chain joins TRBV13 and TRBJ2-3; 8 bases map to TRBD1. The CDR3 extends over 16 amino acids. CDR1 is PRHDT and CDR2 is FYEKMQ in the germline V gene (reference sequence). The V and J ends lost 0 bases and 4 bases, in that order; junction bases with no gene match: 6. CDR3 region: CASSLGRRTGPDTQYF. CDR3 bases: TGTGCCAGCAGCTTAGGCCGAAGGACAGGGCCAGATACGCAGTATTTT.

V is TRBV14 and J is TRBJ1-2, with TRBD1 as a possible D gene (6 bases). Trimming pared 3 bases from V and 5 bases from J, leaving 16 bases between. This CDR3 has 15 amino acids. CDR1 SGHDN and CDR2 FVKESK come from the germline V gene. The DNA for the CDR3 is TGTGCCAGCAGCCATGGGGGGACAAATCCTTATGGCTACACCTTC. Its protein is CASSHGGTNPYGYTF.

This clonotype was seen only a few times. V gene TRBV7-6 combines with J gene TRBJ2-2, with 9 bases that match TRBD1. The CDR3 covers 16 residues. Germline CDR1 reads SGHVS; CDR2 reads FNYEAQ. V was pared by 4 bases and J by 2 bases, with 5 bases of the junction left unmatched. CDR3 region: CASSYSGQGNTGELFF. For the CDR3, the DNA is TGTGCCAGCAGCTATTCGGGACAGGGAAACACCGGGGAGCTGTTTTTT.

The chain combines TRBV7-6 with TRBJ1-1; 9 nucleotides match TRBD1. Germline values: CDR1 SGHVS, CDR2 FNYEAQ. The CDR3 is 16 amino acids. The V gene end was trimmed by 1 base and the J gene end by 6 bases; junction bases not matched to a gene: 9. The CDR3 loop reads CASSLVLTGGLSEAFF. The DNA of the CDR3 is TGTGCCAGCAGCTTAGTTTTGACAGGGGGTCTGTCTGAAGCTTTCTTT. Complete variable domain (other parts from reference TRBV7-6 and TRBJ1-1): GAGVSQSPRYKVTKRGQDVALRCDPISGHVSLYWYRQALGQGPEFLTYFNYEAQQDKSGLPNDRFSAERPEGSISTLTIQRTEQRDSAMYRCASSLVLTGGLSEAFFGQGTRLTVV.

The chain uses TRBV14 and TRBJ2-1, with 13 bases matching TRBD2. Germline assignment: CDR1 SGHDN and CDR2 FVKESK. There are 16 residues in the CDR3. V dropped 6 bases and J dropped 10; count of bases not matched to a gene: 12. DNA of the CDR3: TGTGCCAGCAGACCCCGGACTAGCGGGGGTACGGAAGAGCAGTTCTTC. Protein sequence: CASRPRTSGGTEEQFF.

This clonotype was picked up one time. V is TRBV4-2 and J is TRBJ2-5; tentatively, D is TRBD1 (5 bases). This CDR3 is built from 14 residues. Germline assignment: CDR1 LGHNA and CDR2 YNFKEQ. Trimming removed 4 bases from V and 0 bases from J, with 9 bases in between. The chain's CDR3 is CASSPGADQETQYF. In DNA form, the CDR3 reads TGTGCCAGCAGCCCTGGGGCAGACCAAGAGACCCAGTACTTC.

This chain uses TRBV15 with TRBJ2-3; no firm D call. Germline V gene lookup returns CDR1 LNHNV and CDR2 YYDKDF (reference sequence). The CDR3 is made up of 14 amino acids. Deletions cut 0 bases from V and 0 bases from J, with 4 bases between. As DNA, the CDR3 is TGTGCCACCAGCAGAGATTCCAGCACAGATACGCAGTATTTT. Protein product: CATSRDSSTDTQYF.

The chain carries TRBV27 and TRBJ2-3; D might be TRBD2 (6 bases). The CDR3 runs 15 residues. Germline V CDR1 and CDR2: MNHEY, SMNVEV (reference sequence). Trimming pared 5 bases from V and 3 bases from J, leaving 15 bases between. For the CDR3, the DNA is TGTGCCAGCAGTCCATTTGTCGGGGGTACAGATACGCAGTATTTT. Translated: CASSPFVGGTDTQYF.